This T cell receptor (beta chain) is from a study of blood T cell repertoires in COVID-19. Study-level information: T cells, B-cell-depleted T cells, or PBMCs provided the cDNA or gDNA that served as material.

Only in-frame clones appear in the TCRdb table, and some are missing; sequencing was by immunoSEQ multiplex PCR. This table holds 190,000 or so clones, roughly nine tenths found once. The CDR3 is 15 residues long. Germline V gene sequence: CDR1 LNHNV, CDR2 YYDKDF (reference sequence). With V trimmed by 5 bases and J by 3 bases, 4 bases remained unmatched. The source of this sequence is a woman aged 18-29 years who had recovered from COVID-19. The J gene is TRBJ1-4, the V gene TRBV15; 9 nucleotides align to TRBD1. The specimen sequenced was PBMCs or T cells enriched from blood (not recorded which). Here the CDR3 DNA reads TGTGCCACCAGCGTCGGACAGGGGTCTAATGAAAAACTGTTTTTT. This encodes CATSVGQGSNEKLFF.